This T cell receptor (beta chain) was captured by sequencing in a study of T cell responses to AZD1222 COVID-19 vaccine. Study-level points and caveats: Regions 160-218 and 743-854 held dominance among vaccine-associated CD4 TCRs, which spanned spike. White British people made up most donors, females outnumbered males, and clonal diversity was possibly underestimated.

CDR3 size: 15 residues. Germline V gene lookup returns CDR1 MNHEY and CDR2 SMNVEV (reference sequence). Trimming left V 1 base short and J 5 bases short, with 13 bases between. The sample holds one count of this clone. Its target is not known. Method: immunoSEQ multiplex PCR; TCRdb's copy keeps in-frame clones and lacks some. The sample consists of 120,000 or so clones, approximately 89% of them appearing once. The chain joins TRBV27 to TRBJ2-3; perhaps TRBD2 as D (5 bases). The origin of this receptor is an adult in good health. The sequencing here drew on peripheral blood, taken on day 0 of AZD1222 vaccination. In DNA form, the CDR3 reads TGTGCCAGCAGTTTATGGTCCGGAGGCGGAGATACGCAGTATTTT. This translates into CASSLWSGGGDTQYF.